A selection of T cell receptor beta chains follows, all from one sample in a study of blood T cell repertoires in COVID-19. Clones were sequenced by immunoSEQ multiplex PCR, and TCRdb holds only the in-frame ones, with some missing. This sample has about 250,000 clones, with 88% found just once. The sample comprised PBMCs or T cells enriched from blood (not recorded which). The receptors derive from a woman aged 50 to 65 who had recovered from COVID-19. Each CDR3 is given with its conserved first and last residue. A D gene is named only where the DNA matches it firmly. Only some rows state a clone size, as once, few, many or a class for expanded clones.

>TRBJ2-7|TRBV20-1|.|.
TGCAGTGCTTCCGCAGGAGAGCAGTACTTC
CSASAGEQYF
>TRBJ1-6|TRBV11-3|.|.
TGTGCCAGCAGCGCCTCGACTTACTCACCCCTCCACTTT
CASSASTYSPLHF
>TRBJ1-1|TRBV19|TRBD1|few
TGTGCCAGTAGTGAACAGGGGACTGAAGCTTTCTTT
CASSEQGTEAFF
>TRBJ1-4|TRBV4-2|TRBD1|.
TGTGCCAGCAGTCCGGGACAGGGGCCAACTAATGAAAAACTGTTTTTT
CASSPGQGPTNEKLFF
>TRBJ1-1|TRBV28|.|.
TGTGCCAGCAGCAAAAACTGGGGCAGAGAAGCTTTCTTT
CASSKNWGREAFF
>TRBJ2-5|TRBV18|.|.
TGTGCCAGCTCACGGGACTCCCCACGAGAGACCCAGTACTTC
CASSRDSPRETQYF
>TRBJ1-3|TRBV5-6|.|.
TGTGCCAGCAGCTTGATGACGGGATCCTCTGGAAACACCATATATTTT
CASSLMTGSSGNTIYF
>TRBJ1-2|TRBV28|TRBD1|.
TGTGCCAGCAGCCCCGGGACAGTCTATGGCTACACCTTC
CASSPGTVYGYTF
>TRBJ2-4|TRBV11-1|.|.
TGTGCCAGCAGCTCCAGGGAAAACATTCAGTACTTC
CASSSRENIQYF
>TRBJ2-1|TRBV6-5|TRBD2|.
TGTGCCAGCAGTCCGCGGGAGGGGTTAGGGCAGTTCTTC
CASSPREGLGQFF
>TRBJ1-1|TRBV28|TRBD1|.
TGTGCCAGCAGTCAAGACAGGGACACTGAAGCTTTCTTT
CASSQDRDTEAFF
>TRBJ2-5|TRBV15|TRBD2|.
TGTGCCACCAGCAGATTCCGGACTAGCGGGAGGATATCGACTCAAGAGACCCAGTACTTC
CATSRFRTSGRISTQETQYF
>TRBJ2-2|TRBV6-5|TRBD2|few
TGTGCCAGCAGCCCCCTAGCGGGGAACACCGGGGAGCTGTTTTTT
CASSPLAGNTGELFF
>TRBJ2-7|TRBV28|TRBD1|.
TGTGCCAGCAGTTTATCAGGGGGTGGAAGTCGGTACGAGCAGTACTTC
CASSLSGGGSRYEQYF
>TRBJ2-2|TRBV30|.|few
TGTGCCTGGAGTCCTATCCAGGGCGGGGAGCTGTTTTTT
CAWSPIQGGELFF
>TRBJ2-3|TRBV11-2|TRBD1|.
TGTGCCAGCAGCTTAGCAGGGGGCAGGACAGATACGCAGTATTTT
CASSLAGGRTDTQYF
>TRBJ1-1|TRBV19|.|.
TGTGCCAGTGTCCCCGGCGGACAGCCGAACACTGAAGCTTTCTTT
CASVPGGQPNTEAFF
>TRBJ1-3|TRBV19|.|.
TGTGCCAGTAGTATTGGAGGAAACTCTGGAAACACCATATATTTT
CASSIGGNSGNTIYF
>TRBJ1-5|TRBV6-5|.|.
TGTGCCAGCAGCCCCACAGGGAAAGAGCAGCCCCAGCATTTT
CASSPTGKEQPQHF
>TRBJ2-1|TRBV11-2|TRBD1|.
TGTGCCAGCAGCTTAGTCGGACAGGGGTTGTTCTTC
CASSLVGQGLFF
>TRBJ2-1|TRBV24-1|.|.
TGTGCCACCAGTGATGGTGGGACTTCGAATGAGCAGTTCTTC
CATSDGGTSNEQFF
>TRBJ2-1|TRBV15|TRBD2|.
TGTGCCACCAGCAGACAACCGGGACTAGCGGAGAGAGGCAATGAGCAGTTCTTC
CATSRQPGLAERGNEQFF
>TRBJ1-1|TRBV30|TRBD1|.
TGTGCCTGGGGCGCAGGGGGCACTGAAGCTTTCTTT
CAWGAGGTEAFF
>TRBJ2-1|TRBV9|TRBD2|once
TGTGCCAGCAGCGTAGGGGGGACTATAGGCGATGAGCAGTTCTTC
CASSVGGTIGDEQFF
>TRBJ1-6|TRBV5-1|.|.
TGCGCCAGCAGCTTGGCCGGGTCAGCCTATAATTCACCCCTCCACTTT
CASSLAGSAYNSPLHF
>TRBJ1-2|TRBV6-5|TRBD1|.
TGTGCCAGCAGTAGGACAGGCGATGGCTACACCTTC
CASSRTGDGYTF
>TRBJ1-1|TRBV28|TRBD1|.
TGTGCCAGCAGTACACCCGGACAGGGAAGAGGAGCTTTCTTT
CASSTPGQGRGAFF
>TRBJ1-2|TRBV15|.|few
TGTGCCACCAGCAGAGTCATAGAAGGGGCCTATGGCTACACCTTC
CATSRVIEGAYGYTF
>TRBJ1-1|TRBV3-1/TRBV3-2|.|.
TGTGCCAGCAGTTTAAGCCAGGTCACTGAAGCTTTCTTT
CASSLSQVTEAFF
>TRBJ2-3|TRBV5-1|.|.
TGCGCCAGCAGCCCCTACCATTCAGATACGCAGTATTTT
CASSPYHSDTQYF
>TRBJ1-1|TRBV9|TRBD1|.
TGTGCCAGCAGCCCCCGACAGGGTAACACTGAAGCTTTCTTT
CASSPRQGNTEAFF
>TRBJ1-1|TRBV27|.|.
TGTGCCAGCAGTTACGGGGGGCCGAACACTGAAGCTTTCTTT
CASSYGGPNTEAFF
>TRBJ1-1|TRBV11-2|.|.
TGTGCCAGCAGCTTAAGGCGTGGGGTCACCCGAGCCGGGGGGACTGAAGCTTTCTTT
CASSLRRGVTRAGGTEAFF
>TRBJ2-1|TRBV18|TRBD2|once
TGTGCCAGCTCACCGGGAGGGAGCTCATTCAATGAGCAGTTCTTC
CASSPGGSSFNEQFF
>TRBJ1-3|TRBV27|.|.
TGTGCCAGCAGGGACACAGGGTTTTCTGGAAACACCATATATTTT
CASRDTGFSGNTIYF
>TRBJ2-7|TRBV5-1|TRBD1|.
TGCGCCAGCAGCTCAGACAGGGGATCCTACGAGCAGTACTTC
CASSSDRGSYEQYF
>TRBJ2-7|TRBV2|.|.
TGTGCCAGCAGTAGACAGGATTCCTACGAGCAGTACTTC
CASSRQDSYEQYF
>TRBJ2-7|TRBV3-1/TRBV3-2|.|once
TGTGCCAGCAGCCAAAACCCCTTTAAAATAGCGGACTACGAGCAGTACTTC
CASSQNPFKIADYEQYF
>TRBJ1-2|TRBV5-6|TRBD1|.
TGTGCCAGCAGCTTGTGGGACAGAAGGAACTATGGCTACACCTTC
CASSLWDRRNYGYTF
>TRBJ1-6|TRBV7-8|TRBD1|.
TGTGCCAGCAGCCCCGGGACAGCGACTAATTCACCCCTCCACTTT
CASSPGTATNSPLHF
>TRBJ2-7|TRBV2|.|.
TGTGCCAGCAGTGAGAGAGCTCAGGGTGGGTCTCAGCAGTACTTC
CASSERAQGGSQQYF
>TRBJ1-1|TRBV7-3|.|few
TGTGCCAGCAGCCGCACGGCGGGGGTGGCAGCTTTCTTT
CASSRTAGVAAFF
>TRBJ2-2|TRBV15|.|.
TGTGCCACCAGCAGAGATCTGTTCGCCGGGGAGCTGTTTTTT
CATSRDLFAGELFF